The 2 T cell receptor beta chains reported below all come from one sample, sequenced in a study of T-cell reconstitution after alpha-beta-depleted transplantation in children. Preparation of the TCRbeta library was carried out with unique molecular identifiers. TCRdb re-called the PCR reads with MiXCR, one entry per CDR3 protein. The sample lists tens of thousands of distinct CDR3 sequences, roughly 4.9% seen once, with 15% to 20% in the top ten. This material consisted of PBMCs, mostly from graft donor cells, taken 180 days after TCRalphabeta/CD19-depleted stem cell transplant. These receptors were taken from a boy younger than two who had a stem cell transplant for acute myeloid leukemia, so the T cells may come from the graft donor.

This clonotype was detected many times. The rearrangement uses TRBV11-1 and TRBJ2-5, with 9 bases fitting TRBD1. With V trimmed by 5 bases and J by 4 bases, 11 bases remained unmatched. The CDR3 spans 16 residues. Germline V lookup: CDR1 SGHAT, CDR2 FQDESV (reference sequence). The CDR3 DNA reads as TGTGCCAGCAGCCCCCGGACAGGGGAAATGAGAGAGACCCAGTACTTC. Translating gives CASSPRTGEMRETQYF.

This clonotype was seen repeatedly, ten times or more. The rearrangement joins TRBV11-2 to TRBJ1-6; D possibly corresponds to TRBD1 (5 bases). This CDR3 is 16 amino acids long. V lost 5 bases and J lost 9, with 20 bases in between. Germline values: CDR1 SGHAT, CDR2 FQNNGV. In nucleotides, the CDR3 is TGTGCCAGCAGCGTTCAGGGTGACCTATTGAGTTCACCCCTCCACTTT. Protein sequence: CASSVQGDLLSSPLHF.